This entry describes one TCR beta chain. The antigen remains unidentified. This record belongs to a study of CD8 T cells in ankylosing spondylitis. TCRdb ran MiXCR on the 5' RACE reads and lists one entry per CDR3 protein. The sample includes 750,000 to 850,000 distinct CDR3 sequences, 12% seen only once; the top ten take roughly 0.51%. Germline values: CDR1 SNHLY, CDR2 FYNNEI. V was pared by 4 bases and J by 6 bases, with 5 bases of the junction left unmatched. This CDR3 has 14 residues. Overall study results and limits: One TCR beta motif, made up of eight highly homologous variants, appeared characteristic of ankylosing spondylitis blood.

Sample: blood, either unsorted or a sorted T cell fraction (not recorded which). The chain couples TRBV2 to TRBJ1-5; 8 nucleotides agree with TRBD1. The sequence derives from a male donor with ankylosing spondylitis. The CDR3 sequence: CASSGDRSGQPQHF. CDR3 coding DNA: TGTGCCAGCAGTGGGGACAGGAGCGGTCAGCCCCAGCATTTT.